This T cell receptor beta chain was documented in a study of CD8 T cells in ankylosing spondylitis. Overall study findings and caveats: Within matched ankylosing spondylitis synovial fluid, disease-linked clones were reportedly significantly enriched.

The TCR beta libraries were generated through quantitative 5'-RACE incorporating molecular barcodes. MiXCR, applied by TCRdb to the 5' RACE reads, yields one record per CDR3 protein. The sample lists about 220,000 distinct CDR3 sequences; around a quarter were seen once. In germline, CDR1 is DFQATT, CDR2 SNEGSKA (reference sequence). With 2 bases clipped from V and 9 bases from J, the junction kept 10 bases outside the gene matches. The CDR3 runs to 15 residues. Points on this clonotype: What it binds is not known.

The source is a male donor with ankylosing spondylitis or in good health (not recorded which). J is TRBJ2-1 and V is TRBV20-1, with 10 bases that match TRBD2. Sequencing input: blood, either unsorted or a sorted T cell fraction (not recorded which). In nucleotides, the CDR3 is TGCAGTGCTAGACAGGCTAGCGGGAGTATGGGTGAGCAGTTCTTC. This encodes CSARQASGSMGEQFF.